Below, 8 T cell receptor beta chains from the same sample are listed, as sequenced in a study of blood T cell repertoires in COVID-19. TCRdb keeps only in-frame clones here, not all; method: immunoSEQ multiplex PCR. Altogether around 50,000 clones are present, around 80% being singletons, with the ten largest covering over 7.5%. Input material: peripheral blood. The receptors originated from a woman of 80 years or more with acute or convalescent COVID-19.

In DNA form, the CDR3 reads TGTGCCAGCAGCTTTCGGGCAGGGGGTATCACCGGGGAGCTGTTTTTT. It is translated as CASSFRAGGITGELFF. The chain carries TRBV5-5 and TRBJ2-2, with TRBD1 matching over 7 bases. This CDR3 comprises 16 residues. With 2 bases clipped from V and 4 bases from J, the junction kept 8 bases outside the gene matches. Germline CDR1 and CDR2: SGHKS and YYEKEE (reference sequence).

This clone was seen a handful of times. This rearrangement joins TRBV28 to TRBJ1-3, with 8 bases lining up with TRBD1. J lost 2 bases, V lost 0 bases, and 6 bases had no gene match. The length of the CDR3 is 17 residues. Germline V CDR1 and CDR2: MDHEN, SYDVKM. The CDR3 sequence is CASSLWVGQGTGNTIYF. CDR3 coding DNA: TGTGCCAGCAGTTTATGGGTCGGACAGGGAACTGGAAACACCATATATTTT. The full variable domain, completed using reference TRBV28 and TRBJ1-3, is DVKVTQSSRYLVKRTGEKVFLECVQDMDHENMFWYRQDPGLGLRLIYFSYDVKMKEKGDIPEGYSVSREKKERFSLILESASTNQTSMYLCASSLWVGQGTGNTIYFGEGSWLTVV.

The chain couples TRBV27 to TRBJ2-7, with D unclear. CDR3 length: 13 residues. V was clipped by 6 bases and J by 1 base, with 10 bases between them. Germline CDR1 MNHEY, CDR2 SMNVEV (reference sequence). CDR3 sequence (DNA): TGTGCCAGCAGCCGACACGGTTCCTACGAGCAGTACTTC. It encodes CASSRHGSYEQYF.

The chain combines TRBV4-1 with TRBJ1-1; possible D gene TRBD1, 6 bases. From germline, CDR1 is MGHRA and CDR2 YSYEKL. The germline V and J ends were trimmed by 1 base and 3 bases, with 9 bases remaining between them. This CDR3 is built from 14 residues. CDR3 nucleotides: TGCGCCAGCAGCCAAGGTGGGGGCTACACTGAAGCTTTCTTT. It encodes CASSQGGGYTEAFF.

This chain links TRBV9 with TRBJ2-3; 7 bases map to TRBD2. Germline-derived CDR1 and CDR2 are SGDLS and YYNGEE. The J segment lost 1 base and the V segment lost 1 base, leaving 6 bases of the junction unmatched. This CDR3 is built from 16 residues. CDR3 bases: TGTGCCAGCAGCGTACAACCGGGACTACGCACAGATACGCAGTATTTT. Its translation: CASSVQPGLRTDTQYF.

The CDR3 nucleotides read TGTGCCAGCAGCGTATTCGACCGGGACACTGAAGCTTTCTTT. It yields the protein CASSVFDRDTEAFF. This chain joins TRBV9 and TRBJ1-1; D not resolved. CDR3 size: 14 residues. Trimming left V 1 base short and J 3 bases short, with 10 bases between. Germline V gene lookup returns CDR1 SGDLS and CDR2 YYNGEE.

J is TRBJ2-3 and V is TRBV2, with D hard to call. V was trimmed by 1 base and J by 2 bases, leaving 10 bases between them. The length of the CDR3 is 15 residues. Germline V gene lookup returns CDR1 SNHLY and CDR2 FYNNEI. CDR3 protein: CASSEGSGYTDTQYF. In nucleotides, the CDR3 is TGTGCCAGCAGTGAAGGGTCCGGGTACACAGATACGCAGTATTTT.

The chain combines TRBV27 with TRBJ1-1; a possible D gene is TRBD1 (6 bases). This CDR3 spans 13 amino acids. The germline V gene has CDR1 MNHEY and CDR2 SMNVEV (reference sequence). The V end was cut by 5 bases, the J end by 11 bases, with 18 bases between. The CDR3 DNA reads as TGTGCCAGCAGTCCCTCCACAGGGAGTAGTGCTTTCTTT. It yields the protein CASSPSTGSSAFF.